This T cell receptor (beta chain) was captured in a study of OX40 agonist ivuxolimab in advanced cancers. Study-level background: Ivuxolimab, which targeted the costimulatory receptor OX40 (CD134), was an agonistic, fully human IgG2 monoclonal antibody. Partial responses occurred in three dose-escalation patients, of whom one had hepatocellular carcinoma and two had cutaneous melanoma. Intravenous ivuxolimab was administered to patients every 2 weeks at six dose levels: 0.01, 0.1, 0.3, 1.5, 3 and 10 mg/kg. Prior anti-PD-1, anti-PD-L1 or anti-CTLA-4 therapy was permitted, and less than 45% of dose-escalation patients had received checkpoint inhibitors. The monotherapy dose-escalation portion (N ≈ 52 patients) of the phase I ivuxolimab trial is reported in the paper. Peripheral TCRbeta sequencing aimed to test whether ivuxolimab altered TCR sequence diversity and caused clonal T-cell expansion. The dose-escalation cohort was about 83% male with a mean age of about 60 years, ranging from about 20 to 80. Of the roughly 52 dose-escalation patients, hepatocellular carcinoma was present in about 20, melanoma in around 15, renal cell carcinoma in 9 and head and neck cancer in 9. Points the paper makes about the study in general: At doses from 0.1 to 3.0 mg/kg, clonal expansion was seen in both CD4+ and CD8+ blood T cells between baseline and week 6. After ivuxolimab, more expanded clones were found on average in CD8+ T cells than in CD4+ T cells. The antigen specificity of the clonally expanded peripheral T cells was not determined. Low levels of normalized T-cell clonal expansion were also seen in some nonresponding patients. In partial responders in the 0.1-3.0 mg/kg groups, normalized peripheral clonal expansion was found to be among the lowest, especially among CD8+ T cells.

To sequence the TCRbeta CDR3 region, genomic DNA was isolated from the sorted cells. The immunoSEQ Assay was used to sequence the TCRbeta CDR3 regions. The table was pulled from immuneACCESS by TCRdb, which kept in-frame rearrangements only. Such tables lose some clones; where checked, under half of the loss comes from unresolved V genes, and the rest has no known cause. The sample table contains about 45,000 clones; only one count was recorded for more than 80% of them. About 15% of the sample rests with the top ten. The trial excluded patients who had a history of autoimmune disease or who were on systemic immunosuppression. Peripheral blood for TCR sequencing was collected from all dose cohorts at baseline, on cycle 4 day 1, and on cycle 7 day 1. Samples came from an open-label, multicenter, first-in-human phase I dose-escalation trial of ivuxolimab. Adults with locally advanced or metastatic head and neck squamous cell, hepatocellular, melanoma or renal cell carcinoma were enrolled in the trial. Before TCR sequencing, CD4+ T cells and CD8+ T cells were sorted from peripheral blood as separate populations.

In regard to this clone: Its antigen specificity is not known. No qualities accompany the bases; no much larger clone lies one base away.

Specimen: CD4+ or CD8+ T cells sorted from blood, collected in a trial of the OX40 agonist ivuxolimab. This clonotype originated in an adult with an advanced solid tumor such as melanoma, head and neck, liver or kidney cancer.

The DNA sequence is given as TGTGCCAGCAGTTTACTGAACACCGGGGAGCTGTTTTTT. It encodes CASSLLNTGELFF. The chain was built from TRBV6-5 and TRBJ2-2; the D gene is not confidently resolved. The CDR3 runs 13 residues from the cysteine to the phenylalanine. Only the CDR3 DNA stays, 39 bases, in frame from base 1. CDR1 and CDR2 are read off the germline V gene as MNHEY and SVGAGI. V gives up 4 bases and J gives up 1 base, and the segment between their germline ends measures 4 bases.